This TCR beta chain derives from a study of beta chain features in type 1 diabetes. Overall study findings and caveats: Shorter TCRB CDR3s, moderately but significantly so, were found in Type 1 diabetes patients in all four CD4+ subsets. Shorter templates may be favored by PCR, equally so in patients and controls. A cDNA-based sequencing approach could over-represent cells with high TCR expression.

Reverse transcription of all isolated RNA meant that expressed TCRB transcripts were sequenced. Regulatory, naive and central memory T cell samples averaged around 3.6 million reads. Generated by immunoSEQ multiplex PCR, the TCRdb table keeps only in-frame clones and is missing some. This table has around 170,000 clones, 7% to 9.5% appearing once. Populations obtained by sorting all exceeded 95% purity. A word on this clone: The antigen is not known.

Specimen: central memory CD4+ T cells from blood. The sequence was obtained from a woman aged 25 to 45 with type 1 diabetes.

CDR3 in DNA: TGTGCCTGGACCGATAAGGCGGGAGAGACCCAGTACTTC. This sequence encodes CAWTDKAGETQYF. The chain employs TRBV30 and TRBJ2-5, with D perhaps TRBD2 (5 bases). The CDR3 sequence is 13 residues long. The germline V gene encodes CDR1 GTSNPN and CDR2 SVGIG (reference sequence). Trimming removed 4 bases from V and 4 bases from J, with 13 bases in between.